Below, 5 T cell receptor beta chains from the same sample are listed, as sequenced in a study of shared clonotypes between healthy human individuals. TCRdb's table, derived via immunoSEQ multiplex PCR, lists solely in-frame clones and lacks some. The sample has roughly 640,000 clones; 74% are singletons. The sample comprised memory CD4+ T cells sorted from blood. Noted subset: CD45RA-negative fraction. The origin of the receptors is a woman aged 30 to 39 in good health.

Only one count was recorded for this clone. This chain uses TRBV18 with TRBJ1-5; 7 bases line up with TRBD1. V was clipped by 0 bases and J by 6 bases; unmatched bases: 5. This CDR3 is built from 15 residues. CDR1 and CDR2 from the germline V gene are KGHSH and LQKENI. The CDR3 DNA reads TGTGCCAGCTCACCACCGGTGGCAGGGGGTCAGCCCCAGCATTTT. Translation gives CASSPPVAGGQPQHF.

This clone has only one observation. The rearrangement uses TRBV2 and TRBJ2-3; D not certain. The V end lost 7 bases, the J end lost 2 bases, and 7 bases lay between the germline ends. The CDR3 length is 12 residues. The germline V gene encodes CDR1 SNHLY and CDR2 FYNNEI. CDR3 sequence reads: CASTRNTDTQYF. CDR3 coding DNA: TGTGCCAGCACCCGTAACACAGATACGCAGTATTTT.

The chain has TRBV21-1 and TRBJ1-1. TRBV21-1 is a listed pseudogene. CDR3 length equals 11 residues. The CDR3: CASTFDTEAFF. CDR3 in DNA: TGTGCCAGCACCTTCGACACTGAAGCTTTCTTT.

The chain has TRBV19 and TRBJ2-2; D perhaps matches TRBD1 (5 bases). Germline CDR1 LNHDA, CDR2 SQIVND (reference sequence). The germline V and J ends were trimmed by 5 bases and 2 bases, with 21 bases remaining between them. The CDR3 loop spans 18 amino acids. The CDR3 coding sequence is TGTGCCAGTAGTCTAGGGGTCGCGGTCAGGGAAAACACCGGGGAGCTGTTTTTT. Encoded protein: CASSLGVAVRENTGELFF.

This chain links TRBV5-1 with TRBJ2-1; 7 bases are a match to TRBD2. The CDR3 consists of 14 residues. The trim removed 3 bases at V and 2 bases at J, leaving 2 bases unmatched. The germline V gene encodes CDR1 SGHRS and CDR2 YFSETQ. The CDR3 nucleotides are TGCGCCAGCAGCTCCGGGACTACCTACAATGAGCAGTTCTTC. It encodes CASSSGTTYNEQFF.